This T cell receptor beta chain emerged from a study of blood T cell repertoires in COVID-19. The overall study: The origin of the acute and convalescent COVID-19 samples was the United States, Italy and Spain. T cells, B-cell-depleted T cells, or PBMCs supplied cDNA or gDNA.

Looked up from germline, CDR1 is LNHDA and CDR2 is SQIVND (reference sequence). This CDR3 is 14 amino acids long. V shed 4 bases and J shed 5 bases, with 12 bases lying between them. As processed by the authors: Estimates of nucleated cell counts were drawn from the amplification of reference gene primers. The repertoire was sequenced with immunoSEQ multiplex PCR; TCRdb's copy has only in-frame clones and lacks some. Clone size and the V and J calls come from that table; the DNA yielded D and trimming. The sample lists more than 250,000 clones, 75% to 85% occurring once. The sequencing input was peripheral blood. The chain joins TRBV19 to TRBJ1-5; no clear D gene. This clonotype was obtained from a man aged 50-60 years with active or convalescent COVID-19. As DNA, the CDR3 is TGTGCCAGTAGTAACAGCATCCTCGATCAGCCCCAGCATTTT. Translating gives CASSNSILDQPQHF.